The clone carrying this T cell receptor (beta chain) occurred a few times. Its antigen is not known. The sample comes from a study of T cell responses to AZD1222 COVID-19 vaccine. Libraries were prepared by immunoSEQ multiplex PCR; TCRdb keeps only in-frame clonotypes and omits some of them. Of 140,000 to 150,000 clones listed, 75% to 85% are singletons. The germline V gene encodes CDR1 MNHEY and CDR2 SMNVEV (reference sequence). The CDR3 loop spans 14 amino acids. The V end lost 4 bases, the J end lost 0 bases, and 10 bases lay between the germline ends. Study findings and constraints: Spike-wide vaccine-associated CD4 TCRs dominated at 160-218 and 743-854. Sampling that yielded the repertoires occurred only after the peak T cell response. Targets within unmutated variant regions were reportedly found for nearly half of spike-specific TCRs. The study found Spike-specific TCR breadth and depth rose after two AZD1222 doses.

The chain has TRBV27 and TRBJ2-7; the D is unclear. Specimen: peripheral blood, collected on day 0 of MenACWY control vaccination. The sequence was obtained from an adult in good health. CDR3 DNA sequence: TGTGCCAGCAGTTATGACAAGAGCTCCTACGAGCAGTACTTC. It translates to CASSYDKSSYEQYF.